The 22 T cell receptor beta chains given below trace back to one sample, sequenced in a study of spatial heterogeneity in lung cancer. MiXCR, applied by TCRdb to the 5' RACE reads, yields one record per CDR3 protein. The profile shows some 78,000 distinct CDR3 sequences, roughly 8% of them singletons. Sample time point: sample taken at primary tumor resection. The specimen comprised PBMCs, sampled at surgery. The origin of the receptors is a male donor with early-stage non-small cell lung cancer.

This clonotype appeared many times. J is TRBJ2-7 and V is TRBV2, with D possibly being TRBD1 or TRBD2 (6 bases each). This CDR3 has 14 amino acids. The ends were cut back, 8 bases at V and 0 bases at J, with 14 bases in the middle. Germline V gene sequence: CDR1 SNHLY, CDR2 FYNNEI. The CDR3 is CASRDSGASYEQYF. CDR3 DNA sequence: TGTGCCAGCCGGGACTCAGGGGCCTCCTACGAGCAGTACTTC.

This clonotype appeared many times. CDR3 loop: CASSSSWGQYEQYF. The CDR3 DNA follows: TGTGCCAGCAGTAGTAGCTGGGGACAATACGAGCAGTACTTC. The rearrangement links TRBV12-3 or TRBV12-4 to TRBJ2-7; TRBD1 might be the D (6 bases). V dropped 5 bases and J dropped 4 bases, with 15 bases sitting between them. This CDR3 spans 14 amino acids.

In its sample, this clonotype was seen a few times. V and J are TRBV12-3 or TRBV12-4 and TRBJ2-7; D is perhaps TRBD1 (6 bases). CDR3 length: 12 amino acids. Deletions cut 5 bases from V and 3 bases from J, with 8 bases between. The CDR3 here is CASSNRVYEQYF. As DNA, the CDR3 is TGTGCCAGCAGTAACAGGGTCTACGAGCAGTACTTC.

Many counts were recorded for this clonotype. V and J are TRBV7-2 and TRBJ2-4, with 11 bases fitting TRBD2. V shed 5 bases, J shed 4 bases, and the junction held 4 bases outside the gene matches. The CDR3 length is 15 residues. CDR1 and CDR2 (germline): SGHTA, FQGNSA. CDR3 in amino acids: CASSTRLAGKNIQYF. The DNA for the CDR3 is TGTGCCAGCAGCACCCGACTAGCGGGGAAAAACATTCAGTACTTC.

This clonotype occurred many times. This chain joins TRBV7-9 and TRBJ2-7; possible D gene TRBD1, 5 bases. V dropped 3 bases and J dropped 6 bases, with 12 bases sitting between them. Germline loops: CDR1 SEHNR, CDR2 FQNEAQ (reference sequence). The CDR3 runs 13 residues. CDR3 loop: CASSFSGKAEQYF. CDR3 nucleotide sequence: TGTGCCAGCAGCTTCTCAGGGAAGGCCGAGCAGTACTTC. Combining the CDR3 with reference TRBV7-9 and TRBJ2-7 gives the whole variable domain DTGVSQNPRHKITKRGQNVTFRCDPISEHNRLYWYRQTLGQGPEFLTYFQNEAQLEKSRLLSDRFSAERPKGSFSTLEIQRTEQGDSAMYLCASSFSGKAEQYFGPGTRLTVT.

In this sample, this clonotype turned up many times. The chain recombines TRBV29-1 with TRBJ1-3, with D perhaps TRBD1 (5 bases). CDR3 length: 13 amino acids. V lost 8 bases, J lost 8 bases, and 19 bases lay in between. CDR1 SQVTM and CDR2 ANQGSEA come from the germline V gene. DNA for the CDR3: TGCAGCATCCATATGGACAAGACGGACACCATATATTTT. As protein: CSIHMDKTDTIYF.

The genes are TRBV27 and TRBJ2-1; D might be TRBD1 (6 bases). Germline V lookup: CDR1 MNHEY, CDR2 SMNVEV (reference sequence). V was trimmed by 6 bases and J by 11 bases, leaving 17 bases between them. CDR3 size: 13 residues. The CDR3 DNA is TGTGCCAGCAGCCGGAACTTTGGGACAAAGCAGTTCTTC. Its protein is CASSRNFGTKQFF.

This clonotype was counted ten times or more. The chain uses TRBV20-1 and TRBJ2-7; D possibly corresponds to TRBD1 (6 bases). The CDR3 is 15 amino acids. Trimming pared 5 bases from V and 3 bases from J, leaving 20 bases between. CDR1 and CDR2 from the germline V gene are DFQATT and SNEGSKA (reference sequence). CDR3 bases: TGCAGTGCTCACTCGGACAGTAATCCTCTCTACGAGCAGTACTTC. Translated: CSAHSDSNPLYEQYF.

The chain combines TRBV6-6 with TRBJ1-1, with D unclear. This CDR3 is built from 13 residues. Germline V gives CDR1 MNHNY, CDR2 SVGAGI (reference sequence). Trimming pared 7 bases from V and 1 base from J, leaving 10 bases between. The CDR3 DNA reads as TGTGCCAGCATCTCAGCAGGGAACACTGAAGCTTTCTTT. Translating it yields CASISAGNTEAFF.

The chain has TRBV20-1 and TRBJ1-6; no reliable D call. Germline V gene data show CDR1 as DFQATT and CDR2 as SNEGSKA (reference sequence). The CDR3 sequence is 16 residues long. Trimming took off 6 bases at V and 0 bases at J, with 15 bases between the two ends. CDR3 sequence: CSAKTSQSSYNSPLHF. DNA for the CDR3: TGCAGTGCAAAAACAAGTCAGAGCTCCTATAATTCACCCCTCCACTTT.

This clonotype was counted at least ten times. V and J are TRBV3-1 and TRBJ2-7; 7 positions agree with TRBD1. Germline values: CDR1 LGHDT, CDR2 YNNKEL (reference sequence). V lost 4 bases, J lost 6 bases, and 6 bases stayed unmatched. The CDR3 is made up of 13 amino acids. The CDR3 sequence is CASSRTGDREQYF. The CDR3 region has the DNA TGTGCCAGCAGCCGAACAGGGGATCGCGAGCAGTACTTC.

This clonotype was counted many times. The chain employs TRBV20-1 and TRBJ2-5; D possibly corresponds to TRBD2 (6 bases). The ends were cut back, 5 bases at V and 5 bases at J, with 15 bases in the middle. The CDR3 length is 13 residues. Germline CDR1 DFQATT, CDR2 SNEGSKA (reference sequence). DNA for the CDR3: TGCAGTGCTTCCCGGGGACTGGGGGAGACCCAGTACTTC. As protein: CSASRGLGETQYF.

There are a few counts of this clonotype. V usage is TRBV13 and J usage is TRBJ2-3; 8 bases agree with TRBD2. Germline V CDR1 and CDR2: PRHDT, FYEKMQ (reference sequence). The CDR3 spans 15 residues. The ends lost 5 bases at V and 0 bases at J; junction bases unmatched: 4. CDR3 in amino acids: CASSIPSGSTDTQYF. The CDR3 DNA sequence: TGTGCCAGCAGCATTCCTAGCGGGAGCACAGATACGCAGTATTTT.

This clonotype was seen repeatedly, ten times or more. V and J are TRBV2 and TRBJ2-2; D unresolved. Germline values: CDR1 SNHLY, CDR2 FYNNEI. Trimming shortened V by 4 bases and J by 2 bases, and 2 bases separated the two germline ends. The CDR3 loop spans 12 amino acids. As DNA, the CDR3 is TGTGCCAGCAGTGCCAACACCGGGGAGCTGTTTTTT. As protein: CASSANTGELFF.

The chain has TRBV29-1 and TRBJ1-4; 8 nucleotides align to TRBD1. Trimming at V came to 7 bases and at J to 5 bases, leaving 3 bases not matched to a gene. Per germline, CDR1 SQVTM and CDR2 ANQGSEA. The CDR3 contains 12 residues. In DNA, the CDR3 is TGCAGCGCCGGACAGGGCAATGAAAAACTGTTTTTT. Amino acid sequence: CSAGQGNEKLFF.

This clonotype was observed a few times. The chain recombines TRBV5-1 with TRBJ2-1; no definite D call. The CDR3 extends over 11 amino acids. Germline CDR1 SGHRS, CDR2 YFSETQ. With 7 bases removed from V and 5 bases from J, the gap between germline ends came to 7 bases. CDR3 amino acids: CASLQNNEQFF. The CDR3, as DNA: TGCGCCAGCCTACAGAACAATGAGCAGTTCTTC.

This clonotype was detected ten times or more. The V gene is TRBV6-2 or TRBV6-3, the J gene TRBJ2-3; 7 nucleotides agree with TRBD2. The CDR3 covers 15 residues. After removal of 5 bases from V and 2 bases from J, the junction contained 7 bases not matched to a gene. Germline V gives CDR1 MNHEY, CDR2 SVGEGT. The CDR3 region has the DNA TGTGCCAGCAGTGCCTGGGACTACTCCACAGATACGCAGTATTTT. Residues: CASSAWDYSTDTQYF.

The V and J genes are TRBV27 and TRBJ2-1, with D perhaps TRBD2 (7 bases). V dropped 7 bases and J dropped 6 bases, with 19 bases sitting between them. Germline CDR1 MNHEY, CDR2 SMNVEV (reference sequence). This CDR3 is built from 15 residues. The CDR3 DNA sequence: TGTGCCAGCACCCCCAGGGGACTAACAGGCAATGAGCAGTTCTTC. Amino acids: CASTPRGLTGNEQFF.

This clonotype was recorded many times. V usage is TRBV5-1 and J usage is TRBJ1-5; D is possibly TRBD1 (5 bases). V shed 4 bases and J shed 11 bases, with 25 bases lying between them. In germline, CDR1 is SGHRS, CDR2 YFSETQ. This CDR3 is 16 amino acids long. In DNA form, the CDR3 reads TGCGCCAGCAGCCTGTACCCAGACGTTCCGGGGGAGGCCCAGCATTTT. This translates into CASSLYPDVPGEAQHF.

This clonotype was seen many times. The chain links TRBV20-1 to TRBJ2-1; D is unresolved. CDR1 is DFQATT, CDR2 SNEGSKA, per germline (reference sequence). The CDR3 extends over 12 amino acids. Trimming removed 3 bases at V and 10 bases at J, with 13 bases between. The CDR3 DNA reads TGCAGTGCTAGCGCCACCCCGCCGGAGCAGTTCTTC. Translating gives CSASATPPEQFF.

There are many counts of this clonotype. The chain is built from TRBV12-3 or TRBV12-4 and TRBJ2-2; the D is unclear. The V end was cut by 6 bases, the J end by 5 bases, with 7 bases between. CDR3 length: 12 amino acids. In nucleotides, the CDR3 is TGTGCCAGCAGATCACCGACCGGGGAGCTGTTTTTT. This sequence encodes CASRSPTGELFF.

This clonotype was counted a few times. J is TRBJ2-7 and V is TRBV4-1; D is unresolved. The CDR3 sequence is 12 residues long. Looked up from germline, CDR1 is MGHRA and CDR2 is YSYEKL. V shed 4 bases and J shed 3 bases, with 7 bases lying between them. The CDR3 here is CASSLDGYEQYF. CDR3 coding DNA: TGCGCCAGCAGCCTGGACGGCTACGAGCAGTACTTC.